This T cell receptor (beta chain) was retrieved from a study of kidney transplant recipient with SARS-CoV-2 infection. As to this clonotype: This may arise from a read error, as a much more abundant clone is one base away.

The CDR3 contains 12 residues. Deletions cut 7 bases from V and 6 bases from J, with 11 bases between. One entry per CDR3 protein, called by TCRdb with MiXCR from the reads. The data show roughly 230,000 distinct CDR3 sequences, about 30% seen once. The sample was a blood sample, taken at baseline and between days 110 and 120 from a kidney transplant recipient. V is TRBV12-3 or TRBV12-4 and J is TRBJ2-3; unclear D gene. This TCR came from a male patient aged 25-45 years who had COVID-19 and was a kidney transplant recipient. Some T cells may have come from the graft donor. CDR3 amino acids: CASMDEADTQYF. The CDR3 DNA follows: TGTGCCAGCATGGACGAGGCGGATACGCAGTATTTT.